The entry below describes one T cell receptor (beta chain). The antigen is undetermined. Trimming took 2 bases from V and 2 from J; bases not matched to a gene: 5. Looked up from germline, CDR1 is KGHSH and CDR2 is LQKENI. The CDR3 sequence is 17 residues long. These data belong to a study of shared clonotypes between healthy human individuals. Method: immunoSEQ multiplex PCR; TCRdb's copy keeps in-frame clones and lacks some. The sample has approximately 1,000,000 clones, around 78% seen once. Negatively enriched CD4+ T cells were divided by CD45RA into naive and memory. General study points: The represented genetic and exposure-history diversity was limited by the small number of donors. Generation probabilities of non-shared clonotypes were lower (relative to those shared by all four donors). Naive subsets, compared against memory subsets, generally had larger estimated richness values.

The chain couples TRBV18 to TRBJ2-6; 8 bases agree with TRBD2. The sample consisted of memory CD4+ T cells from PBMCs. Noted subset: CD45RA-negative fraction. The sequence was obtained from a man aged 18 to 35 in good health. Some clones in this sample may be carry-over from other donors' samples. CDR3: CASSPVGGEPGANVLTF. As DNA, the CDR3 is TGTGCCAGCTCACCAGTCGGGGGGGAGCCTGGGGCCAACGTCCTGACTTTC.